This T cell receptor (beta chain) came from a study of T cell responses to AZD1222 COVID-19 vaccine. The CDR3 is 17 residues long. Germline V CDR1 and CDR2: KGHDR, SFDVKD. Unmatched junction bases numbered 11, after V lost 5 bases and J lost 5 bases. This table comes from immunoSEQ multiplex PCR, and its TCRdb copy is limited to in-frame clones, with some not included. Of some 88,000 clones in the sample, about nine tenths were seen once. This specimen consisted of peripheral blood, obtained 28 days after the second AZD1222 dose. This TCR was recovered from an adult who received the AZD1222 COVID-19 vaccine. The chain has TRBV24-1 and TRBJ2-2; 9 bases fit TRBD1. The CDR3 is CATSVFKQGAWTGELFF. Written as DNA, the CDR3 is TGTGCCACCAGTGTCTTTAAACAGGGGGCATGGACCGGGGAGCTGTTTTTT.